The 14 T cell receptor beta chains given below trace back to one sample, sequenced in a study of immune heterogeneity within non-small cell lung tumors. Template input, which was bulk tumor genomic DNA, totaled approximately 640 ng per sample. Multiple widely separated biopsies were taken from each primary tumor at surgery. Before undergoing curative surgery, patients had newly diagnosed non-small cell lung cancer that was untreated. TCR beta CDR3 was amplified by multiplex PCR using 32 V and 13 J primers. TCRdb reanalysed the multiplex PCR reads using MiXCR and keeps one entry per CDR3 protein. The sample lists about 3,200 distinct CDR3 sequences, over 35% seen once, with under 65% in the top ten. Material for sequencing was lung tumor tissue. The receptors derive from a man aged 60 to 69 with non-small cell lung cancer.

Remarks on this clonotype: One end of the junction fails to match germline, which may point to a read error. The gene calls are TRBV5-8 and TRBJ1-5, with a tentative D call TRBD1 (6 bases). CDR3 length: 13 residues. CDR1 and CDR2 (germline): SGHTS, YDEGEE. The CDR3 sequence: CASSLDRVQPEHF. CDR3 DNA sequence: TGTGCCAGCAGCTTGGACAGGGTTCAGCCCGAGCATTTT. Variable domain in full (rest from reference TRBV5-8 and TRBJ1-5): EAGVTQSPTHLIKTRGQQATLRCSPISGHTSVYWYQQALGLGLQFLLWYDEGEERNRGNFPPRFSGRQFPNYSSELNVNALELEDSALYLCASSLDRVQPEHFGDGTRLSIL.

V and J are TRBV20-1 and TRBJ1-1; 7 nucleotides match TRBD1. J lost 1 base, V lost 2 bases, and 4 bases had no gene match. The CDR3 is 14 residues long. Germline assignment: CDR1 DFQATT and CDR2 SNEGSKA (reference sequence). The CDR3 DNA reads as TGCAGTGCTAGACGGGACAGAAAGAACACTGAAGCTTTCTTT. This gives the protein CSARRDRKNTEAFF.

CDR3 loop: CASRDRQSTEAFF. The CDR3 DNA sequence: TGTGCCAGCAGAGACCGTCAGAGCACTGAAGCTTTCTTT. V and J are TRBV6-2 or TRBV6-3 and TRBJ1-1; D gene unclear. Trimming removed 6 bases from V and 4 bases from J, with 12 bases in between. CDR3 size: 13 residues. Germline loops: CDR1 MNHEY, CDR2 SVGEGT.

The V gene is TRBV28, the J gene TRBJ2-7; D is possibly TRBD1 (6 bases). Trimming removed 6 bases at V and 5 bases at J, with 14 bases between. CDR1 MDHEN and CDR2 SYDVKM come from the germline V gene. The CDR3 loop spans 13 amino acids. The CDR3 nucleotides read TGTGCCAGCAGCCCACTCACAGGGCACGAGCAGTACTTC. As protein: CASSPLTGHEQYF. Variable domain in full (rest from reference TRBV28 and TRBJ2-7): DVKVTQSSRYLVKRTGEKVFLECVQDMDHENMFWYRQDPGLGLRLIYFSYDVKMKEKGDIPEGYSVSREKKERFSLILESASTNQTSMYLCASSPLTGHEQYFGPGTRLTVT.

This clonotype has more than one count but fewer than ten. A much larger clone lies a single base off, so this may be a read error. This sequence joins TRBV2 and TRBJ2-2, with TRBD2 matching 7 bases. J lost 4 bases, V lost 2 bases, and 13 bases had no gene match. The CDR3 is made up of 18 amino acids. Germline V gives CDR1 SNHLY, CDR2 FYNNEI. The CDR3 DNA reads TGTGCCAGCAGTGAATTGGGGGGGGACTTTTTATGCACCGGGGAGCTGTTTTTT. It is translated as CASSELGGDFLCTGELFF.

The chain couples TRBV30 to TRBJ1-1, with TRBD1 matching 8 bases. V was clipped by 3 bases and J by 2 bases; unmatched bases: 2. The CDR3 loop spans 13 amino acids. CDR1 GTSNPN and CDR2 SVGIG come from the germline V gene (reference sequence). Here the CDR3 DNA reads TGTGCCTGGAGGGCAGGGGGCAACACTGAAGCTTTCTTT. It translates to CAWRAGGNTEAFF.

The V and J genes are TRBV19 and TRBJ2-7; D tentatively reads TRBD1 or TRBD2 (5 bases each). V lost 9 bases and J lost 3, with 21 bases in between. The V gene's germline CDR1 is LNHDA and CDR2 SQIVND (reference sequence). This CDR3 is built from 15 residues. CDR3 loop: CASARDGGDYYEQYF. The CDR3 DNA reads TGTGCCAGCGCTCGGGACGGCGGCGATTACTACGAGCAGTACTTC.

This clonotype is categorized as medium-sized. The chain uses TRBV20-1 and TRBJ2-5, with D possibly being TRBD2 (6 bases). Looked up from germline, CDR1 is DFQATT and CDR2 is SNEGSKA (reference sequence). This CDR3 has 14 residues. Trimming stripped 1 base from V and 5 bases from J, with 14 bases between. The CDR3 reads CSARVSGADETQYF. The CDR3 nucleotides read TGCAGTGCTAGAGTGTCGGGAGCCGATGAGACCCAGTACTTC.

By share, this clonotype counts as medium-sized. This chain joins TRBV7-3 and TRBJ2-1; D uncertain. The CDR3 sequence is 14 residues long. Germline loops: CDR1 SGHTA, CDR2 FQGTGA. Trimming left V 1 base short and J 5 bases short, with 9 bases between. In DNA form, the CDR3 reads TGTGCCAGCAGCTTAAATGACGGCAACAATGAGCAGTTCTTC. It codes for CASSLNDGNNEQFF.

This rearrangement joins TRBV3-1 to TRBJ2-1, with 11 bases fitting TRBD2. The germline gives CDR1 LGHDT, CDR2 YNNKEL (reference sequence). V lost 6 bases and J lost 2; bases outside the gene matches: 3. CDR3 length equals 15 residues. CDR3 nucleotides: TGTGCCAGCAGGAAGACTAGCGGGACCTACAATGAGCAGTTCTTC. It specifies CASRKTSGTYNEQFF.

CDR3 nucleotides: TGCAGTGCTAGGACCCGGGTGACCGCGTACGAGCAGTACGTC. It translates to CSARTRVTAYEQYV. The V call is TRBV20-1, the J call TRBJ2-7; no clear D. V was shortened by 3 bases and J by 4 bases, with 16 bases between the two germline ends. This CDR3 region has 14 residues. The germline gives CDR1 DFQATT, CDR2 SNEGSKA (reference sequence).

Sample share makes this clonotype medium-sized (0.01 to 0.1%). The chain joins TRBV19 to TRBJ1-1, with D unclear. The CDR3 extends over 13 amino acids. The V end was cut by 8 bases, the J end by 3 bases, with 13 bases between. The germline V gene has CDR1 LNHDA and CDR2 SQIVND (reference sequence). CDR3 in DNA: TGTGCCAGTTCGTCGGGCGGTGACACTGAAGCTTTCTTT. As protein: CASSSGGDTEAFF.

The CDR3 coding sequence is TGTGCCAGCAGAGGCTCCGACAGCGCCTATGGCTACACCTTC. This translates into CASRGSDSAYGYTF. The chain carries TRBV28 and TRBJ1-2; D might be TRBD1 (5 bases). In germline, CDR1 is MDHEN, CDR2 SYDVKM. The CDR3 loop spans 14 amino acids. V was clipped by 6 bases and J by 4 bases, with 15 bases between them.

The chain carries TRBV28 and TRBJ2-2; D uncertain. V was pared by 4 bases and J by 7 bases, with 13 bases between. This CDR3 contains 14 residues. CDR1 and CDR2 (germline): MDHEN, SYDVKM. CDR3 in DNA: TGTGCCAGCAGTTCGGGCAGCCGGAGCGGGGAGCTGTTTTTT. It encodes CASSSGSRSGELFF.